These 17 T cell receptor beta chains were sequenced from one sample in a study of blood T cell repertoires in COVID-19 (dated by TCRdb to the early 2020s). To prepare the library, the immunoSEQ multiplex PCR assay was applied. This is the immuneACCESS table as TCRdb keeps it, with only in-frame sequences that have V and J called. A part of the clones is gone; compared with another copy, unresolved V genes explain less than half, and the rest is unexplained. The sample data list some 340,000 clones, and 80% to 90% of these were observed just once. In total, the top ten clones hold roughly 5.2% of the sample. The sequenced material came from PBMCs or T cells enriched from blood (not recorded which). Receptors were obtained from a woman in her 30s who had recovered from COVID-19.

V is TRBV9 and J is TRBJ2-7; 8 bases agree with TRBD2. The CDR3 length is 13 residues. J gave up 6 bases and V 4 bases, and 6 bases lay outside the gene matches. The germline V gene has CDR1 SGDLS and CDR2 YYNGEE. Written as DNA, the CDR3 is TGTGCCAGCAGCTCCCGCCGGGGGGGCGAGCAGTACTTC. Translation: CASSSRRGGEQYF.

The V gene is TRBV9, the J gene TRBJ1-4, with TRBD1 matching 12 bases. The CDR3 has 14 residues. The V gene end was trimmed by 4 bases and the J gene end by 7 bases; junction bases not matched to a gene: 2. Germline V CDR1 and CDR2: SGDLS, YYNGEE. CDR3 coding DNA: TGTGCCAGCAGCCGGGACAGGGGGCGTGAAAAACTGTTTTTT. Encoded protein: CASSRDRGREKLFF.

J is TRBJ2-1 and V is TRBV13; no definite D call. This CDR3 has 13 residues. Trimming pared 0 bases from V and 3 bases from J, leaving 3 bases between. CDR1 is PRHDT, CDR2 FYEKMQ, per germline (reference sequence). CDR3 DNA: TGTGCCAGCAGCTTAGGTAACTACAATGAGCAGTTCTTC. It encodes CASSLGNYNEQFF.

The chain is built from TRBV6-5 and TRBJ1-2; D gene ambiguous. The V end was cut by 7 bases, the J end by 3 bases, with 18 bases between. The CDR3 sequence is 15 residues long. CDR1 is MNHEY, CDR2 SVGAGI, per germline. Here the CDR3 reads CASTPVGRRYYGYTF. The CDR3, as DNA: TGTGCCAGCACCCCAGTGGGGAGGCGATACTATGGCTACACCTTC.

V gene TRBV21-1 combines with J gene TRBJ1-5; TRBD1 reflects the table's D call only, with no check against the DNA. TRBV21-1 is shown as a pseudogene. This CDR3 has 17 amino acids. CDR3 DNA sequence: TGTGCCAGCAGCGGCCGACAGGGAAGGTTGAGCAATCAGCCCCAGCATTTT. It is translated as CASSGRQGRLSNQPQHF.

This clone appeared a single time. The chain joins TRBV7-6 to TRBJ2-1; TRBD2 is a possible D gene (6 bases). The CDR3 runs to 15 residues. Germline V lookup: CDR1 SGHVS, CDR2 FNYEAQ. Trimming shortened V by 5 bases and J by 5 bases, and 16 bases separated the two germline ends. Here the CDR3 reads CASSPHGGGDNEQFF. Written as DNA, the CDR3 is TGTGCCAGCAGCCCCCACGGGGGAGGAGACAATGAGCAGTTCTTC.

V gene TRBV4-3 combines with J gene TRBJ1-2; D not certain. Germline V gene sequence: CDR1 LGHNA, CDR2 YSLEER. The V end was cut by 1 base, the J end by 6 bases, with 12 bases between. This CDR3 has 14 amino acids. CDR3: CASSQGRTSDGYTF. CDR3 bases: TGCGCCAGCAGCCAAGGCAGGACTTCGGATGGCTACACCTTC.

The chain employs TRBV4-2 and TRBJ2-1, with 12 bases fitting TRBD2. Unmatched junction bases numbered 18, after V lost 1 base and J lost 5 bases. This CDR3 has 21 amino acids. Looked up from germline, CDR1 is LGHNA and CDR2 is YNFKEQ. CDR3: CASSQVSWTSGDLRPHNEQFF. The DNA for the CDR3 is TGTGCCAGCAGCCAAGTGTCATGGACTAGCGGGGACCTTAGACCCCACAATGAGCAGTTCTTC.

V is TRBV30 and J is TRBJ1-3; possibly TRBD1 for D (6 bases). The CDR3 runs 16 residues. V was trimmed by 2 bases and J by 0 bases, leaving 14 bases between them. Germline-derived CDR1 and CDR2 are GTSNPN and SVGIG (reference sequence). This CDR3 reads CAWSSYRDNSGNTIYF. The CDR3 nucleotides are TGTGCCTGGAGTTCCTACCGGGACAACTCTGGAAACACCATATATTTT.

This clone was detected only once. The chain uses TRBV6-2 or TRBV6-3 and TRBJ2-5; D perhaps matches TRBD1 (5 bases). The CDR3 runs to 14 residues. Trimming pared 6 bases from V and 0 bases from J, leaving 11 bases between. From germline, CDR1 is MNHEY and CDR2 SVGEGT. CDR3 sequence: CASSPDSHQETQYF. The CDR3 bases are TGTGCCAGCAGCCCCGACAGTCACCAAGAGACCCAGTACTTC.

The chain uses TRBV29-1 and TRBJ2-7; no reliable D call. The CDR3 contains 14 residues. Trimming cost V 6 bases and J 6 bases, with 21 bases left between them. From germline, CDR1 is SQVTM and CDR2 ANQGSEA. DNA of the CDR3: TGCAGCGTGGCCCCGGGTCCACCTCTCAGCGAGCAGTACTTC. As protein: CSVAPGPPLSEQYF.

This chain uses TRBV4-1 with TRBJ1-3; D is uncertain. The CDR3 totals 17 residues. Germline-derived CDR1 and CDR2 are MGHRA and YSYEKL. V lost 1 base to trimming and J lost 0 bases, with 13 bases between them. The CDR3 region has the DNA TGCGCCAGCAGCCAAGGTCGGGGTCCTAGCTCTGGAAACACCATATATTTT. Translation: CASSQGRGPSSGNTIYF.

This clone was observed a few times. The CDR3 spells CASSKTGFEQFF. CDR3 sequence (DNA): TGCGCCAGCAGCAAAACAGGGTTTGAGCAGTTCTTC. J is TRBJ2-1 and V is TRBV4-1; TRBD1 might be the D (6 bases). Looked up from germline, CDR1 is MGHRA and CDR2 is YSYEKL. The CDR3 has 12 amino acids. Trimming left V 5 bases short and J 9 bases short, with 11 bases between.

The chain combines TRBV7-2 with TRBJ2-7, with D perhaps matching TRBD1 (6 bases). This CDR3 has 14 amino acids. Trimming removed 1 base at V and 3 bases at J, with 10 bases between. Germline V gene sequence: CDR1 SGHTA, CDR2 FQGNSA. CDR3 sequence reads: CASSLEYRDYEQYF. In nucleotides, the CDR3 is TGTGCCAGCAGCTTAGAGTACAGGGACTACGAGCAGTACTTC. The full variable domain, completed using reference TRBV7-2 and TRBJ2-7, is GAGVSQSPSNKVTEKGKDVELRCDPISGHTALYWYRQSLGQGLEFLIYFQGNSAPDKSGLPSDRFSAERTGGSVSTLTIQRTQQEDSAVYLCASSLEYRDYEQYFGPGTRLTVT.

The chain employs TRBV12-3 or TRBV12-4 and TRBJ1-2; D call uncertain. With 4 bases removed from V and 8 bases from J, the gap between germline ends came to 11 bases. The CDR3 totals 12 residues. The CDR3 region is CASSSTPEGYTF. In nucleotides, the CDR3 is TGTGCCAGCAGTTCCACCCCGGAGGGCTACACCTTC.

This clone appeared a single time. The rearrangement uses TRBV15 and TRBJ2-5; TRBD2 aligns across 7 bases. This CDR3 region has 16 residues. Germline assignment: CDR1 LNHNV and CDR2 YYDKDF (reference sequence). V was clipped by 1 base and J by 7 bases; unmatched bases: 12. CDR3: CATSRVGSGATGTQYF. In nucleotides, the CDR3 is TGTGCCACCAGCAGAGTTGGAAGCGGGGCTACGGGGACCCAGTACTTC.

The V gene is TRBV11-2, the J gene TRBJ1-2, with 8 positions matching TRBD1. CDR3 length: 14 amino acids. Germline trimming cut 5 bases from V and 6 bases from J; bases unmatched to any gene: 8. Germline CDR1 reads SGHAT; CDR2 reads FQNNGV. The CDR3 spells CASSPAGGMHGYTF. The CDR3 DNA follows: TGTGCCAGCAGCCCCGCAGGGGGCATGCATGGCTACACCTTC.